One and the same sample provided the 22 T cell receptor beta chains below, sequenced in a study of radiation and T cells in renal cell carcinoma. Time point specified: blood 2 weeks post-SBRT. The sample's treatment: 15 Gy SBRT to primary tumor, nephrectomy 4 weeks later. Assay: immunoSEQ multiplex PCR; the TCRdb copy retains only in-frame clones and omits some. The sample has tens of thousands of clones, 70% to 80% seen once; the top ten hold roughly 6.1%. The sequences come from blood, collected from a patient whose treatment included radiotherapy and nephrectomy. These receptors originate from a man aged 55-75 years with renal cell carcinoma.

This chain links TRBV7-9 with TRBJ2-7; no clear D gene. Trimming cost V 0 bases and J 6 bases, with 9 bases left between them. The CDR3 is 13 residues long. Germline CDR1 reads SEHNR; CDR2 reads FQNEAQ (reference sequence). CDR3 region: CASSLAYLGEQYV. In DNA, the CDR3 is TGTGCCAGCAGCTTAGCGTACCTTGGCGAGCAGTACGTC.

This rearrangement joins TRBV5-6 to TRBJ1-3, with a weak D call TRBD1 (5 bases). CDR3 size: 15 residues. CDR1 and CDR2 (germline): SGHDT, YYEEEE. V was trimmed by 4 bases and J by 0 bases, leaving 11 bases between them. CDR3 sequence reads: CASSPLGDSGNTIYF. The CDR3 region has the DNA TGTGCCAGCAGCCCGCTGGGGGACTCTGGAAACACCATATATTTT.

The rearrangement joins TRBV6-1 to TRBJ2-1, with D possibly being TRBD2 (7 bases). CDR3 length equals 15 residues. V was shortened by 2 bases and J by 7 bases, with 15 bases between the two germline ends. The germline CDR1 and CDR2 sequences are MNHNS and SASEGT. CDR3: CASSEIAEGGNEQFF. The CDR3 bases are TGTGCCAGCAGTGAAATCGCCGAGGGGGGGAATGAGCAGTTCTTC.

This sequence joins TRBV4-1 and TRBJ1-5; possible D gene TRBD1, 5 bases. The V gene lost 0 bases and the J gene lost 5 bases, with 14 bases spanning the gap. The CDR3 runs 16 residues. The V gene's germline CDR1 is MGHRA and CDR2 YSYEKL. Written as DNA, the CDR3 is TGCGCCAGCAGCCAAGATGTGAGGGGACCATATCAGCCCCAGCATTTT. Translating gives CASSQDVRGPYQPQHF.

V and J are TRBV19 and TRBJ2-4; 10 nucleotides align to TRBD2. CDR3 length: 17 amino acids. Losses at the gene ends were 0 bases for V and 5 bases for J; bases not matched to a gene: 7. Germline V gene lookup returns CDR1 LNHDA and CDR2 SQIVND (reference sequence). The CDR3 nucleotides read TGTGCCAGTAGTATAGACCTAGCGGGGGCGCGGGAAAACATTCAGTACTTC. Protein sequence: CASSIDLAGARENIQYF.

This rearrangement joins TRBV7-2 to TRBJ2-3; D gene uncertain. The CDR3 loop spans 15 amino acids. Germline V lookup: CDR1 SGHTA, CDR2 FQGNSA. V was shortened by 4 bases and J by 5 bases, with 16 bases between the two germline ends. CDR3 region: CASSSPLNPQDTQYF. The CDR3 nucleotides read TGTGCCAGCAGCTCCCCCCTAAATCCACAAGATACGCAGTATTTT.

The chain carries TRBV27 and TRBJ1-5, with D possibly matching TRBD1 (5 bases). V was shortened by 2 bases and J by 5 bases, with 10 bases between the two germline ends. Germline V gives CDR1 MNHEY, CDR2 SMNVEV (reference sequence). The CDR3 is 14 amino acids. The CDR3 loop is CASSLQGLHQPQHF. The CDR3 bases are TGTGCCAGCAGTTTACAGGGTCTACATCAGCCCCAGCATTTT.

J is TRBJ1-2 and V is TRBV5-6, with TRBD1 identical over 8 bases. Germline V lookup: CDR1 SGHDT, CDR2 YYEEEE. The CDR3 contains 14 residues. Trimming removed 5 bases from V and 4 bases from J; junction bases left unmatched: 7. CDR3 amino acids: CASSQTGGGYGYTF. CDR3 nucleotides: TGTGCCAGCAGTCAAACAGGGGGAGGCTATGGCTACACCTTC.

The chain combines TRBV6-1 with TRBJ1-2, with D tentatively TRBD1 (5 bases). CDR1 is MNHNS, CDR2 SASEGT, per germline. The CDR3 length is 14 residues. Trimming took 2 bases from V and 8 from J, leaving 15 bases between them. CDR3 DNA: TGTGCCAGCAGTGAATTTCAGGGCAGGGACGGCTACACCTTC. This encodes CASSEFQGRDGYTF.

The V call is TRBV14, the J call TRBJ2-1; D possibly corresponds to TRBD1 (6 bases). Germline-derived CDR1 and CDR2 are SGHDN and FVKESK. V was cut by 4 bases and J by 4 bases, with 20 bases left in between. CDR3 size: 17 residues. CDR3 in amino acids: CASSPYPGHDFYNEQFF. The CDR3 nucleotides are TGTGCCAGCAGCCCATATCCGGGACACGATTTTTACAATGAGCAGTTCTTC.

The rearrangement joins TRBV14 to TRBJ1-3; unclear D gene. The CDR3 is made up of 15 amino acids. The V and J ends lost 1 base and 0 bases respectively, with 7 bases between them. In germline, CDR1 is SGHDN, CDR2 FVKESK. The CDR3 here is CASSQGWSSGNTIYF. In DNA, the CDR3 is TGTGCCAGCAGCCAAGGATGGAGCTCTGGAAACACCATATATTTT.

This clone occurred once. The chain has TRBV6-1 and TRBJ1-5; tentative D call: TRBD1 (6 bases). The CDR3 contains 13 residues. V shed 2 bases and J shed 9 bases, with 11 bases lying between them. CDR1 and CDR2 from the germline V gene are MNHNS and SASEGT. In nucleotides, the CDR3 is TGTGCCAGCAGTGAATGGGGCAGGGGGCCCCAGCATTTT. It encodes CASSEWGRGPQHF.

The CDR3 loop is CASSSSGSTDTQYF. The CDR3 DNA follows: TGTGCCAGCAGCTCTAGCGGGAGCACAGATACGCAGTATTTT. The chain has TRBV7-9 and TRBJ2-3; TRBD2 aligns across 8 bases. This CDR3 is 14 amino acids long. From germline, CDR1 is SEHNR and CDR2 FQNEAQ (reference sequence). The junction had 0 bases not matched to a gene; V was cut back by 4 bases and J by 0 bases.

CDR3: CASSTRGTADGYTF. The CDR3 DNA reads TGTGCCAGCAGTACCCGAGGGACAGCCGATGGCTACACCTTC. The chain links TRBV6-1 to TRBJ1-2; 7 bases are shared with TRBD1. The ends lost 5 bases at V and 6 bases at J; junction bases unmatched: 9. The CDR3 is made up of 14 amino acids. The germline V gene encodes CDR1 MNHNS and CDR2 SASEGT.

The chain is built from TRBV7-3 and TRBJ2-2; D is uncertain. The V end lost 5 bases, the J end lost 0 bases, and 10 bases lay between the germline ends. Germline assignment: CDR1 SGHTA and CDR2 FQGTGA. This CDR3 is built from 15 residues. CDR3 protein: CASSARQSNTGELFF. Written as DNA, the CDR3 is TGTGCCAGCAGCGCCCGGCAGTCGAACACCGGGGAGCTGTTTTTT.

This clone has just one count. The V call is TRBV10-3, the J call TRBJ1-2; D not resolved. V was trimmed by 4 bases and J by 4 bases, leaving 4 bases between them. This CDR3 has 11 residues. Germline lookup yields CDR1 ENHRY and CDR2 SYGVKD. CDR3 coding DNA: TGTGCCATCAGTGGCTCCTATGGCTACACCTTC. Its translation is CAISGSYGYTF.

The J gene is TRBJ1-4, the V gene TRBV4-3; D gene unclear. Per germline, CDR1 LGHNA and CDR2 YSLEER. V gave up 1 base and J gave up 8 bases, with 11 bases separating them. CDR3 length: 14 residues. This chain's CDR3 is CASSQAWGWEKLFF. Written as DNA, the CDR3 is TGCGCCAGCAGCCAAGCATGGGGATGGGAAAAACTGTTTTTT.

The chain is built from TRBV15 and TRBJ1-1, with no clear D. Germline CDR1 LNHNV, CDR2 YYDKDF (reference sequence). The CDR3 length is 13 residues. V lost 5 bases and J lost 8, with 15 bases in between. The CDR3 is CATSPQWPEEAFF. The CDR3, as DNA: TGTGCCACCAGCCCTCAATGGCCGGAGGAAGCTTTCTTT.

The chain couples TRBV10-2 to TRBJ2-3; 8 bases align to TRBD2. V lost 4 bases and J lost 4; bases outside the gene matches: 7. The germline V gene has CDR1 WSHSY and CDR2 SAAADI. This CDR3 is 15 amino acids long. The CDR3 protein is CASSAGGAVADTQYF. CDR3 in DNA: TGCGCCAGCAGTGCGGGGGGGGCGGTTGCAGATACGCAGTATTTT.

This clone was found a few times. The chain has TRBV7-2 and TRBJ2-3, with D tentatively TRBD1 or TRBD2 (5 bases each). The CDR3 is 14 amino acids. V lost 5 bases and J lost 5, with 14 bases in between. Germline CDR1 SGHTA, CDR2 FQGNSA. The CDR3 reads CASSPFGGIDTQYF. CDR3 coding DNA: TGTGCCAGCAGCCCGTTTGGGGGTATAGATACGCAGTATTTT.

Here the CDR3 reads CASSRVDRPYEQYF. In DNA form, the CDR3 reads TGTGCCAGCAGTCGAGTCGACAGACCCTACGAGCAGTACTTC. The gene calls are TRBV27 and TRBJ2-7, with a tentative D call TRBD1 (5 bases). Trimming stripped 5 bases from V and 2 bases from J, with 13 bases between. Germline V gives CDR1 MNHEY, CDR2 SMNVEV (reference sequence). The CDR3 spans 14 residues.

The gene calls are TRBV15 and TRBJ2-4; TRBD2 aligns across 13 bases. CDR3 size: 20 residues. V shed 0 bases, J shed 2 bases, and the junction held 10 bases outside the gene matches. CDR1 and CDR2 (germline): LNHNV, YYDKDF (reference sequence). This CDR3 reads CATSRDNRLAGGGSKNIQYF. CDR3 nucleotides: TGTGCCACCAGCAGAGATAACAGACTAGCGGGGGGCGGGTCCAAAAACATTCAGTACTTC.